This entry lists 6 T cell receptor beta chains sequenced from one sample in a study of siplizumab effects on memory and regulatory T cells. The assay was immunoSEQ multiplex PCR, and TCRdb's table has in-frame clones only and misses some. The table records about 120,000 clones, 80% to 95% of them present only once. The sample consisted of non-Treg CD4+ T cells sorted from blood. The receptors come from a human donor in good health.

This chain joins TRBV15 and TRBJ1-4; tentative D call: TRBD1 (5 bases). The germline CDR1 and CDR2 sequences are LNHNV and YYDKDF (reference sequence). This CDR3 spans 15 amino acids. Deletions cut 1 base from V and 7 bases from J, with 13 bases between. In nucleotides, the CDR3 is TGTGCCACCAGCAGAGTGGGGACGGTTAGTGAAAAACTGTTTTTT. As protein: CATSRVGTVSEKLFF.

The J gene is TRBJ2-6, the V gene TRBV5-1, with 9 bases aligning to TRBD1. Germline lookup yields CDR1 SGHRS and CDR2 YFSETQ. V shed 7 bases and J 0 bases; nucleotides not matched to a gene: 5. The CDR3 has 16 residues. The CDR3 DNA reads as TGCGCCAGCTCGACAGGGGGTTCCTCTGGGGCCAACGTCCTGACTTTC. This codes for CASSTGGSSGANVLTF.

The J gene is TRBJ2-5, the V gene TRBV5-1; TRBD1 matches at 8 bases. V shed 4 bases, J shed 14 bases, and the junction held 10 bases outside the gene matches. The CDR3 has 12 amino acids. CDR1 and CDR2 (germline): SGHRS, YFSETQ. The chain's CDR3 is CASSQTRDRLYF. The CDR3 nucleotides read TGCGCCAGCAGCCAAACCCGGGACAGGCTCTACTTC.

The gene calls are TRBV9 and TRBJ1-1; 7 bases match TRBD1. The CDR3 runs to 13 residues. The germline V gene has CDR1 SGDLS and CDR2 YYNGEE. V was pared by 3 bases and J by 3 bases, with 2 bases of the junction left unmatched. The CDR3 bases are TGTGCCAGCAGCGGTCAGGGGGACACTGAAGCTTTCTTT. Its translation is CASSGQGDTEAFF. Variable domain in full (rest from reference TRBV9 and TRBJ1-1): DSGVTQTPKHLITATGQRVTLRCSPRSGDLSVYWYQQSLDQGLQFLIQYYNGEERAKGNILERFSAQQFPDLHSELNLSSLELGDSALYFCASSGQGDTEAFFGQGTRLTVV.

The CDR3 sequence: CASSAGTGASLAYGYTF. As DNA, the CDR3 is TGCGCCAGCAGCGCGGGGACAGGGGCCTCCCTGGCCTATGGCTACACCTTC. The chain uses TRBV5-1 and TRBJ1-2, with 10 nucleotides matching TRBD1. Germline V lookup: CDR1 SGHRS, CDR2 YFSETQ. Trimming took 4 bases from V and 4 from J; bases not matched to a gene: 13. The CDR3 contains 17 residues.

This clone was recorded once. This sequence joins TRBV25-1 and TRBJ1-3; D perhaps matches TRBD1 (6 bases). CDR3 length equals 15 residues. Per the germline V gene, CDR1 is MGHDK and CDR2 is SYGVNS. V lost 6 bases, J lost 0 bases, and 12 bases lay in between. CDR3 bases: TGTGCCAGCAGCCTGGACAGACCCTCTGGAAACACCATATATTTT. It encodes CASSLDRPSGNTIYF.